The rows below give T cell receptor beta chains drawn from one sample of a study of a mutant IDH1 vaccine in newly diagnosed glioma. These receptors' antigens are unknown. Using immunoSEQ multiplex PCR, the repertoire was profiled, and TCRdb retains in-frame clones only, with some absent. The repertoire includes 77,000 or so clones, around 85% of them detected once, and 0.7% to 0.95% sits in the top ten. Source: PBMCs, taken from a glioma patient whose treatment included an IDH1 peptide vaccine. The source is a woman between 50 and 59 years old with glioma. CDR3s include the opening cysteine and the closing phenylalanine or tryptophan.

j_gene: TRBJ1-4
v_gene: TRBV7-9
CDR3aa: CASSLKAPDEKLFF

j_gene: TRBJ2-2
v_gene: TRBV11-2
CDR3aa: CASSQLETGELFF

j_gene: TRBJ2-2
v_gene: TRBV4-1
CDR3aa: CASSQLGGRELFF

j_gene: TRBJ1-4
v_gene: TRBV5-6
CDR3aa: CASSPGRGQKLFF

j_gene: TRBJ1-1
v_gene: TRBV7-2
CDR3aa: CASSSQRNWDTEAFF

j_gene: TRBJ2-5
v_gene: TRBV4-2
CDR3aa: CASSYQRAGETQYF

j_gene: TRBJ2-5
v_gene: TRBV28
CDR3aa: CASRPLAGGRETQYF

j_gene: TRBJ2-7
v_gene: TRBV5-4
CDR3aa: CASSPPRDRVHEQYF

j_gene: TRBJ2-7
v_gene: TRBV4-1
CDR3aa: CASSQVDSGVSSYEQYF

j_gene: TRBJ2-3
v_gene: TRBV6-5
CDR3aa: CASSYPQRERDTQYF

j_gene: TRBJ1-4
v_gene: TRBV7-9
CDR3aa: CASSPRQAGEKLFF

j_gene: TRBJ1-6
v_gene: TRBV10-2
CDR3aa: CASSTGGTAPLHF

j_gene: TRBJ2-1
v_gene: TRBV11-2
CDR3aa: CASSWSSGTVYNEQFF

j_gene: TRBJ2-7
v_gene: TRBV9
CDR3aa: CASSVEASGYTLREQYF

j_gene: TRBJ2-2
v_gene: TRBV7-3
CDR3aa: CASSPKPGREGVTTGELFF

j_gene: TRBJ1-3
v_gene: TRBV2
CDR3aa: CASMDWGNTIYF

j_gene: TRBJ2-5
v_gene: TRBV6-5
CDR3aa: CASSRDPVGGTQYF

j_gene: TRBJ1-3
v_gene: TRBV2
CDR3aa: CASSEILGGFPSGNTIYF

j_gene: TRBJ2-1
v_gene: TRBV5-1
CDR3aa: CASSLAGTNYNEQFF

j_gene: TRBJ1-1
v_gene: TRBV10-3
CDR3aa: CAISSGTGANTEAFF

j_gene: TRBJ1-5
v_gene: TRBV28
CDR3aa: CASSLSGYSNQPQHF

j_gene: TRBJ2-2
v_gene: TRBV7-9
CDR3aa: CASSLGSSAGDTGELFF

j_gene: TRBJ2-2
v_gene: TRBV5-1
CDR3aa: CASSLSAANTGELFF

j_gene: TRBJ2-1
v_gene: TRBV10-3
CDR3aa: CAHQNPPALLNEQFF

j_gene: TRBJ1-2
v_gene: TRBV27
CDR3aa: CASSLLGLGGYTF

j_gene: TRBJ2-7
v_gene: TRBV30
CDR3aa: CAWSTVGFSEQYF

j_gene: TRBJ1-2
v_gene: TRBV6-1
CDR3aa: CASSALGQGADGYTF

j_gene: TRBJ2-3
v_gene: TRBV30
CDR3aa: CALDGPSTDTQYF

j_gene: TRBJ1-2
v_gene: TRBV10-2
CDR3aa: CASSDSYGYTF

j_gene: TRBJ1-5
v_gene: TRBV4-2
CDR3aa: CASSRDRANQPQHF

j_gene: TRBJ1-2
v_gene: TRBV19
CDR3aa: CASSRDRGRGGYTF

j_gene: TRBJ2-1
v_gene: TRBV11-1
CDR3aa: CASSLVGTDNEQFF

j_gene: TRBJ1-1
v_gene: TRBV27
CDR3aa: CASRTWTGADPEAFF

j_gene: TRBJ2-1
v_gene: TRBV19
CDR3aa: CASSPLPDFGNEQFF

j_gene: TRBJ2-7
v_gene: TRBV30
CDR3aa: CAWSVWWTSGRVNEQYF

j_gene: TRBJ1-6
v_gene: TRBV7-8
CDR3aa: CASSSNGWGDSPLHF

j_gene: TRBJ2-7
v_gene: TRBV6-1
CDR3aa: CASSEWGEGTYEQYF

j_gene: TRBJ2-7
v_gene: TRBV28
CDR3aa: CASSYSGTDYEQYF

j_gene: TRBJ2-5
v_gene: TRBV10-3
CDR3aa: CAISSAGTSGETQYF

j_gene: TRBJ2-7
v_gene: TRBV28
CDR3aa: CASKSSGSTYEQYF

j_gene: TRBJ1-4
v_gene: TRBV5-1
CDR3aa: CASSPGRGPNEKLFF

j_gene: TRBJ1-5
v_gene: TRBV4-1
CDR3aa: CASSQEERGYSNQPQHF

j_gene: TRBJ2-1
v_gene: TRBV5-1
CDR3aa: CASSLSGATYNEQFF

j_gene: TRBJ1-5
v_gene: TRBV15
CDR3aa: CATTSGGTYQPQHF

j_gene: TRBJ1-2
v_gene: TRBV20-1
CDR3aa: CSAGSNYGYTF

j_gene: TRBJ1-2
v_gene: TRBV27
CDR3aa: CASSPVPDRGYYTF

j_gene: TRBJ2-7
v_gene: TRBV18
CDR3aa: CASSPPDRYEQYF

j_gene: TRBJ2-7
v_gene: TRBV4-1
CDR3aa: CASSQGDRGYYEQYF

j_gene: TRBJ1-5
v_gene: TRBV7-9
CDR3aa: CASSPGQGADQPQHF

j_gene: TRBJ2-7
v_gene: TRBV6-5
CDR3aa: CASSATGVSYEQYF

j_gene: TRBJ2-3
v_gene: TRBV28
CDR3aa: CASSFPGLVIDTQYF

j_gene: TRBJ1-6
v_gene: TRBV10-3
CDR3aa: CAISRDKLNSPLHF

j_gene: TRBJ2-1
v_gene: TRBV4-1
CDR3aa: CASSQEDSSWESYNEQFF

j_gene: TRBJ2-5
v_gene: TRBV20-1
CDR3aa: CSARPAETQYF